What follows are 2 T cell receptor beta chains derived from one specimen sequenced in a study of T and B cells in COVID-19 patients. Multiplex PCR with BIOMED2 TRB-A/B primer pools amplified TRB rearrangements. TCRdb independently ran MiXCR on the multiplex PCR reads; one entry per CDR3 protein. The table records 20,000 or so distinct CDR3 sequences, 25% to 35% of them present only once. Blood genomic DNA input for TRB amplification was about 250-500 ng. Source material: blood. The receptors stem from a human donor who had recovered from COVID-19.

The CDR3 coding sequence is TGTGCCAGCAGCTCAGGGAACTACCCTGAAGCTTTCTTT. Translating gives CASSSGNYPEAFF. V usage is TRBV11-1 and J usage is TRBJ1-1; perhaps TRBD1 as D (5 bases). The CDR3 has 13 amino acids. V lost 4 bases to trimming and J lost 6 bases, with 12 bases between them. Germline V gene data show CDR1 as SGHAT and CDR2 as FQDESV (reference sequence).

The J gene is TRBJ2-1, the V gene TRBV11-1; 9 bases line up with TRBD2. The CDR3 is 17 residues long. Germline loops: CDR1 SGHAT, CDR2 FQDESV (reference sequence). After removal of 1 base from V and 2 bases from J, the junction contained 6 bases not matched to a gene. The CDR3 here is CASSLDWASGTYNEQFF. The CDR3 DNA follows: TGTGCCAGCAGCTTAGATTGGGCTAGCGGGACCTACAATGAGCAGTTCTTC.